These 16 T cell receptor beta chains were all obtained from the same sample, sequenced in a study of blood T cell repertoires in COVID-19. The data were produced by immunoSEQ multiplex PCR, yet TCRdb's version contains in-frame clones alone and is incomplete. The sample has around 140,000 clones; just under 80% are singletons. Sequencing used peripheral blood. The receptor set was obtained from a woman aged 55-75 years with acute or convalescent COVID-19.

This clone has only one observation. The V call is TRBV27, the J call TRBJ2-3, with 11 bases aligning to TRBD2. CDR3 length: 18 residues. The trim removed 3 bases at V and 2 bases at J, leaving 10 bases unmatched. Germline CDR1 and CDR2: MNHEY and SMNVEV (reference sequence). The CDR3 DNA follows: TGTGCCAGCAGTTTCTTGACTAGCGGGATTTCTTTCACAGATACGCAGTATTTT. This codes for CASSFLTSGISFTDTQYF.

CDR3 sequence reads: CATSRSLAALYNEQFF. DNA of the CDR3: TGTGCCACCTCACGAAGCCTAGCGGCTCTTTACAATGAGCAGTTCTTC. The chain couples TRBV15 to TRBJ2-1; 7 bases are a match to TRBD2. Germline V gene sequence: CDR1 LNHNV, CDR2 YYDKDF (reference sequence). V dropped 8 bases and J dropped 4; count of bases not matched to a gene: 14. This CDR3 has 16 residues.

This chain connects TRBV27 to TRBJ1-2; D is perhaps TRBD1 (6 bases). The V end was cut by 5 bases, the J end by 4 bases, with 8 bases between. This CDR3 spans 12 amino acids. Germline V CDR1 and CDR2: MNHEY, SMNVEV (reference sequence). The CDR3 DNA sequence: TGTGCCAGCAGTGGGACAAGCTATGGCTACACCTTC. It specifies CASSGTSYGYTF.

The chain uses TRBV5-1 and TRBJ2-1; the match to TRBD2 covers 7 bases. The germline CDR1 and CDR2 sequences are SGHRS and YFSETQ. CDR3 length equals 14 residues. The junction had 7 bases not matched to a gene; V was cut back by 6 bases and J by 4 bases. The DNA for the CDR3 is TGCGCCAGCACGGGGGGAGGCGGATACAATGAGCAGTTCTTC. Amino acid sequence: CASTGGGGYNEQFF.

This sequence joins TRBV6-5 and TRBJ2-7; 9 bases are shared with TRBD1. Germline lookup yields CDR1 MNHEY and CDR2 SVGAGI. The V and J ends lost 9 bases and 0 bases, in that order; junction bases with no gene match: 6. The CDR3 length is 14 residues. The CDR3: CASRPGQGSYEQYF. The CDR3 DNA reads as TGTGCCAGTAGACCGGGACAGGGCTCCTACGAGCAGTACTTC.

This chain connects TRBV19 to TRBJ1-1; maybe TRBD1 (6 bases). The CDR3 loop spans 13 amino acids. Per the germline V gene, CDR1 is LNHDA and CDR2 is SQIVND (reference sequence). V lost 9 bases to trimming and J lost 0 bases, with 11 bases between them. The CDR3, as DNA: TGTGCCAGCAGGACAGAAATGAACACTGAAGCTTTCTTT. It specifies CASRTEMNTEAFF.

The chain links TRBV4-1 to TRBJ1-1; possibly TRBD1 for D (5 bases). Germline values: CDR1 MGHRA, CDR2 YSYEKL. The CDR3 has 17 amino acids. V was clipped by 0 bases and J by 1 base, with 15 bases between them. The DNA for the CDR3 is TGCGCCAGCAGCCAAGAAAACGGTATCGGGGGGAACACTGAAGCTTTCTTT. As protein: CASSQENGIGGNTEAFF.

The chain links TRBV3-1 (or the pseudogene TRBV3-2) to TRBJ2-4; a weak D match, TRBD1 (6 bases). The CDR3 spans 13 residues. Trimming removed 4 bases from V and 4 bases from J, with 8 bases in between. Germline V gene sequence: CDR1 LGHDT, CDR2 YNNKEL (reference sequence). The CDR3 sequence is CASSLDRKNIQYF. The CDR3 DNA reads as TGTGCCAGCAGCCTGGACAGAAAAAACATTCAGTACTTC.

The gene calls are TRBV27 and TRBJ1-2, with 11 bases that match TRBD1. Per the germline V gene, CDR1 is MNHEY and CDR2 is SMNVEV (reference sequence). CDR3 length: 14 amino acids. V gave up 4 bases and J gave up 5 bases; unmatched junction bases: 3. The CDR3 sequence is CASSWTGGAYGYTF. DNA of the CDR3: TGTGCCAGCAGTTGGACAGGGGGCGCGTATGGCTACACCTTC.

This clone was seen a few times. V is TRBV5-6 and J is TRBJ1-2; TRBD1 agrees at 8 bases. This CDR3 region has 13 residues. Germline V gene data show CDR1 as SGHDT and CDR2 as YYEEEE. J lost 4 bases, V lost 4 bases, and 3 bases had no gene match. In DNA, the CDR3 is TGTGCCAGCAGCACGGGACAGGTCTATGGCTACACCTTC. Its translation: CASSTGQVYGYTF. Full variable domain (rest looked up from reference TRBV5-6 and TRBJ1-2): DAGVTQSPTHLIKTRGQQVTLRCSPKSGHDTVSWYQQALGQGPQFIFQYYEEEERQRGNFPDRFSGHQFPNYSSELNVNALLLGDSALYLCASSTGQVYGYTFGSGTRLTVV.

The chain has TRBV3-1 (or the pseudogene TRBV3-2) and TRBJ2-7, with D unresolved. V was trimmed by 0 bases and J by 1 base, leaving 7 bases between them. Germline CDR1 LGHDT, CDR2 YNNKEL (reference sequence). The CDR3 length is 14 residues. The CDR3 reads CASSQDPHSYEQYF. CDR3 sequence (DNA): TGTGCCAGCAGCCAAGATCCCCATTCCTACGAGCAGTACTTC.

The rearrangement links TRBV7-2 to TRBJ1-4, with 8 bases that match TRBD1. The CDR3 runs to 14 residues. Germline V gene sequence: CDR1 SGHTA, CDR2 FQGNSA. V lost 3 bases, J lost 8 bases, and 5 bases stayed unmatched. The CDR3 DNA follows: TGTGCCAGCAGCTTGACAGGGGAGGCAGAAAAACTGTTTTTT. Translated: CASSLTGEAEKLFF.

This rearrangement joins TRBV6-5 to TRBJ1-5, with 8 bases matching TRBD1. CDR1 MNHEY and CDR2 SVGAGI come from the germline V gene. The V gene end was trimmed by 8 bases and the J gene end by 6 bases; junction bases not matched to a gene: 6. The CDR3 extends over 13 amino acids. The CDR3: CASFQGAGQPQHF. DNA for the CDR3: TGTGCCAGCTTTCAGGGGGCAGGTCAGCCCCAGCATTTT.

The chain links TRBV7-6 to TRBJ2-3; D gene unclear. The CDR3 covers 15 residues. Deletions cut 3 bases from V and 0 bases from J, with 10 bases between. Germline V gives CDR1 SGHVS, CDR2 FNYEAQ. In DNA, the CDR3 is TGTGCCAGCAGCTTGGGCAGCCTCAGCACAGATACGCAGTATTTT. Translating gives CASSLGSLSTDTQYF.

The rearrangement joins TRBV10-3 to TRBJ1-2; 7 bases align to TRBD1. Germline V lookup: CDR1 ENHRY, CDR2 SYGVKD. J was trimmed by 4 bases and V by 6 bases; bases with no gene match: 11. The CDR3 sequence is 15 residues long. CDR3 loop: CAISKKGARAYGYTF. The CDR3 DNA follows: TGTGCCATCAGCAAGAAGGGGGCGCGGGCCTATGGCTACACCTTC.

The V call is TRBV5-4, the J call TRBJ2-7; 7 nucleotides line up with TRBD2. The V gene end was trimmed by 4 bases and the J gene end by 0 bases; junction bases not matched to a gene: 13. This CDR3 comprises 17 residues. Germline lookup yields CDR1 SGHNT and CDR2 YYREEE (reference sequence). The CDR3 bases are TGTGCCAGCAGCCGCCGATCCACTAGCGCCGGCTCCTACGAGCAGTACTTC. Protein sequence: CASSRRSTSAGSYEQYF.